The rows below give T cell receptor beta chains drawn from one sample of a study of blood T cell repertoires in COVID-19. Here immunoSEQ multiplex PCR was the method, and the copy in TCRdb shows in-frame clones only, minus some. The sample holds a few hundred thousand clones, about 90% seen once. Input material: PBMCs or T cells enriched from blood (not recorded which). Source of these receptors: a woman between 18 and 29 years old with acute COVID-19. Each CDR3 is given with its conserved first and last residue. The D gene is left open where the match is weak.

d_gene: .
v_gene: TRBV9
j_gene: TRBJ1-4
CDR3aa: CASSVASGVPNEKLFF
CDR3nt: TGTGCCAGCAGCGTAGCTTCGGGGGTTCCGAATGAAAAACTGTTTTTT

d_gene: .
v_gene: TRBV2
j_gene: TRBJ1-2
CDR3aa: CARGQGNYGYTF
CDR3nt: TGTGCCAGAGGTCAGGGGAACTATGGCTACACCTTC

d_gene: TRBD2
v_gene: TRBV10-2
j_gene: TRBJ2-1
CDR3aa: CASSDPGGRYNEQFF
CDR3nt: TGCGCCAGCAGTGATCCAGGCGGGAGATACAATGAGCAGTTCTTC

d_gene: .
v_gene: TRBV4-1
j_gene: TRBJ1-1
CDR3aa: CASSQPMRGMNTEAFF
CDR3nt: TGCGCCAGCAGCCAACCTATGCGGGGAATGAACACTGAAGCTTTCTTT

d_gene: .
v_gene: TRBV27
j_gene: TRBJ2-2
CDR3aa: CASSYRTSLNIGELFF
CDR3nt: TGTGCCAGCAGTTACCGGACAAGTTTAAACATCGGGGAGCTGTTTTTT

d_gene: TRBD1
v_gene: TRBV6-5
j_gene: TRBJ1-5
CDR3aa: CASRWDSPNQPQHF
CDR3nt: TGTGCCAGCAGGTGGGACAGCCCCAATCAGCCCCAGCATTTT

d_gene: .
v_gene: TRBV5-5
j_gene: TRBJ2-7
CDR3aa: CASSTQGPSSYEQYF
CDR3nt: TGTGCCAGCAGTACACAGGGTCCCAGCTCCTACGAGCAGTACTTC

d_gene: TRBD1
v_gene: TRBV19
j_gene: TRBJ1-2
CDR3aa: CASSTQGRNYGYTF
CDR3nt: TGTGCCAGTAGCACACAGGGGCGGAACTATGGCTACACCTTC

d_gene: .
v_gene: TRBV4-3
j_gene: TRBJ1-2
CDR3aa: CASSHDQEINYGYTF
CDR3nt: TGCGCCAGCAGCCACGATCAGGAAATCAACTATGGCTACACCTTC

d_gene: TRBD1
v_gene: TRBV14
j_gene: TRBJ1-5
CDR3aa: CASSPDRVHQPQHF
CDR3nt: TGTGCCAGCAGCCCGGACAGGGTTCATCAGCCCCAGCATTTT

d_gene: .
v_gene: TRBV21-1
j_gene: TRBJ2-1
CDR3aa: CASSKRASGSSYNEQFF
CDR3nt: TGTGCCAGCAGCAAACGGGCTAGCGGGAGCTCCTACAATGAGCAGTTCTTC

d_gene: TRBD1
v_gene: TRBV3-1/TRBV3-2
j_gene: TRBJ2-6
CDR3aa: CASSQRQGAAGANVLTF
CDR3nt: TGTGCCAGCAGCCAAAGGCAGGGGGCGGCTGGGGCCAACGTCCTGACTTTC

d_gene: .
v_gene: TRBV5-6
j_gene: TRBJ2-1
CDR3aa: CASSTGFSYNEQFF
CDR3nt: TGTGCCAGCAGCACAGGGTTCTCCTACAATGAGCAGTTCTTC

d_gene: .
v_gene: TRBV3-1/TRBV3-2
j_gene: TRBJ2-5
CDR3aa: CASSPPHQETQYF
CDR3nt: TGTGCCAGCAGCCCTCCCCACCAAGAGACCCAGTACTTC

d_gene: .
v_gene: TRBV19
j_gene: TRBJ2-5
CDR3aa: CASRQDSQETQYF
CDR3nt: TGTGCCAGTAGGCAGGACAGCCAAGAGACCCAGTACTTC

d_gene: TRBD2
v_gene: TRBV25-1
j_gene: TRBJ2-4
CDR3aa: CASRGTRSIQYF
CDR3nt: TGTGCCAGCAGAGGGACTAGGAGCATTCAGTACTTC

d_gene: .
v_gene: TRBV7-3
j_gene: TRBJ1-1
CDR3aa: CASSPIRGTEAFF
CDR3nt: TGTGCCAGCAGCCCTATTCGGGGAACTGAAGCTTTCTTT

d_gene: .
v_gene: TRBV3-1/TRBV3-2
j_gene: TRBJ1-1
CDR3aa: CASSQVREGTEAFF
CDR3nt: TGTGCCAGCAGCCAAGTTCGGGAGGGGACTGAAGCTTTCTTT

d_gene: TRBD2
v_gene: TRBV27
j_gene: TRBJ2-7
CDR3aa: CASSSGLAGVLTYEQYF
CDR3nt: TGTGCCAGCAGTTCCGGACTAGCGGGAGTACTCACCTACGAGCAGTACTTC

d_gene: .
v_gene: TRBV6-6
j_gene: TRBJ1-5
CDR3aa: CASSYGGFNQPQHF
CDR3nt: TGTGCCAGCAGTTACGGCGGGTTCAATCAGCCCCAGCATTTT

d_gene: .
v_gene: TRBV6-5
j_gene: TRBJ1-2
CDR3aa: CASSSTGYGYTF
CDR3nt: TGTGCCAGCAGCAGCACAGGGTATGGCTACACCTTC

d_gene: TRBD1
v_gene: TRBV4-1
j_gene: TRBJ1-2
CDR3aa: CASSLRQGANYGYTF
CDR3nt: TGCGCCAGCAGCCTGCGACAGGGGGCTAACTATGGCTACACCTTC